The 5 T cell receptor beta chains below come from one sample, sequenced in a study of TIL therapy for anti-PD-1-resistant metastatic lung cancer. The libraries were made with immunoSEQ v3. The method was immunoSEQ multiplex PCR; TCRdb's version includes in-frame clones alone and lacks a portion of them. This sample has about 95,000 clones, with roughly 65% found just once. Time point specified: pre-treatment sample, taken before nivolumab and TIL therapy. Most excised metastases sampled were pleural nodules or supraclavicular lymph nodes. Material: tumor tissue, obtained at baseline. These receptor sequences come from a person aged 25 to 80 with non-small cell lung cancer.

The chain is built from TRBV3-1 (or the pseudogene TRBV3-2) and TRBJ2-7; D not certain. This CDR3 comprises 13 residues. Deletions cut 4 bases from V and 7 bases from J, with 14 bases between. Germline V gene sequence: CDR1 LGHDT, CDR2 YNNKEL (reference sequence). Here the CDR3 DNA reads TGTGCCAGCAGCCTCAGCCTGGTGGGGGAGCAGTACTTC. Amino acids: CASSLSLVGEQYF.

The chain has TRBV27 and TRBJ1-1, with D unclear. Germline V gives CDR1 MNHEY, CDR2 SMNVEV (reference sequence). The V and J ends lost 2 bases and 1 base respectively, with 5 bases between them. The CDR3 is 13 residues long. CDR3 bases: TGTGCCAGCAGTTTAGTAGGGAACACTGAAGCTTTCTTT. Its protein is CASSLVGNTEAFF.

This chain uses TRBV5-4 with TRBJ1-6; unclear D gene. The CDR3 loop spans 13 amino acids. The V end lost 1 base, the J end lost 14 bases, and 13 bases lay between the germline ends. From germline, CDR1 is SGHNT and CDR2 YYREEE (reference sequence). CDR3 sequence reads: CASSLSKARALHF. DNA of the CDR3: TGTGCCAGCAGCTTGTCCAAGGCTCGGGCCCTCCACTTT.

The chain carries TRBV7-9 and TRBJ1-1; D gene uncertain. Germline CDR1 is SEHNR and CDR2 is FQNEAQ (reference sequence). The CDR3 length is 13 residues. The V and J ends lost 6 bases and 3 bases respectively, with 11 bases between them. CDR3 coding DNA: TGTGCCAGCAGACCTCTTTTCGACACTGAAGCTTTCTTT. Its translation is CASRPLFDTEAFF.

The sample holds a few counts of this clone. The gene calls are TRBV28 and TRBJ1-5, with unresolved D. Germline-derived CDR1 and CDR2 are MDHEN and SYDVKM. Trimming removed 6 bases at V and 6 bases at J, with 12 bases between. The CDR3 runs to 13 residues. CDR3 sequence: CASSYSFGQPQHF. CDR3 DNA sequence: TGTGCCAGCAGCTATAGCTTCGGTCAGCCCCAGCATTTT. The full variable domain, in which reference TRBV28 and TRBJ1-5 provide the parts outside the CDR3, is DVKVTQSSRYLVKRTGEKVFLECVQDMDHENMFWYRQDPGLGLRLIYFSYDVKMKEKGDIPEGYSVSREKKERFSLILESASTNQTSMYLCASSYSFGQPQHFGDGTRLSIL.